These 21 T cell receptor beta chains were sequenced from one sample in a study of metastatic and nonmetastatic thyroid tumors. From the PCR reads, TCRdb re-called clones with MiXCR. Here the sample spans about 24,000 clones, around 21% being singletons. Thyroid surgery was preceded by no treatment in any patient. Sequencing was performed on blood. The receptors stem from a male donor with papillary thyroid cancer or a benign thyroid nodule (not recorded which). Some clones in this sample may be carry-over from other donors' samples.

Ten or more counts support this clone. The chain carries TRBV28 and TRBJ2-3; TRBD2 matches at 11 bases. The CDR3 has 18 amino acids. The germline V gene encodes CDR1 MDHEN and CDR2 SYDVKM. The junction had 15 bases not matched to a gene; V was cut back by 5 bases and J by 5 bases. The CDR3 spells CASSPTSGSWGVIDTQYF. The CDR3 bases are TGTGCCAGCAGTCCTACTAGCGGGAGTTGGGGGGTAATAGATACGCAGTATTTT. Together with reference TRBV28 and TRBJ2-3, the CDR3 gives the full variable domain: DVKVTQSSRYLVKRTGEKVFLECVQDMDHENMFWYRQDPGLGLRLIYFSYDVKMKEKGDIPEGYSVSREKKERFSLILESASTNQTSMYLCASSPTSGSWGVIDTQYFGPGTRLTVL.

This clone was seen repeatedly, ten times or more. The chain is built from TRBV5-1 and TRBJ2-5, with 11 bases fitting TRBD1. The germline CDR1 and CDR2 sequences are SGHRS and YFSETQ. This CDR3 is built from 16 residues. Trimming removed 4 bases from V and 2 bases from J; junction bases left unmatched: 7. CDR3 residues: CASSPVGTGGQETQYF. As DNA, the CDR3 is TGCGCCAGCAGCCCTGTAGGGACAGGGGGTCAAGAGACCCAGTACTTC.

This rearrangement joins TRBV6-5 to TRBJ2-2; D not certain. Looked up from germline, CDR1 is MNHEY and CDR2 is SVGAGI. The CDR3 is 12 residues long. V shed 4 bases and J shed 5 bases, with 5 bases lying between them. The CDR3 nucleotides read TGTGCCAGCAGTTCACTGACCGGGGAGCTGTTTTTT. As protein: CASSSLTGELFF.

V usage is TRBV12-3 or TRBV12-4 and J usage is TRBJ1-1, with D possibly being TRBD1 (5 bases). This CDR3 has 13 amino acids. V was clipped by 3 bases and J by 4 bases, with 9 bases between them. The DNA of the CDR3 is TGTGCCAGCAGTTTGGGGGGTGTCACTGAAGCTTTCTTT. Its protein is CASSLGGVTEAFF.

By frequency in the sample, this clone is medium-sized. This sequence joins TRBV28 and TRBJ2-4; D not resolved. Germline lookup yields CDR1 MDHEN and CDR2 SYDVKM. This CDR3 spans 15 amino acids. V lost 3 bases and J 7 bases, leaving 16 bases between the germline ends. The CDR3 DNA sequence: TGTGCCAGCAGTTTTCGCCTCGGCATTAGGAACATTCAGTACTTC. It encodes CASSFRLGIRNIQYF.

This clone was observed many times. The chain has TRBV7-6 and TRBJ2-7, with 10 bases aligning to TRBD1. The CDR3 totals 17 residues. The ends lost 5 bases at V and 6 bases at J; junction bases unmatched: 16. The germline gives CDR1 SGHVS, CDR2 FNYEAQ. The CDR3 DNA sequence: TGTGCCAGCAGCCAGAGACGGAGGGGACAGGGGTTGGCCGAGCAGTACTTC. This translates into CASSQRRRGQGLAEQYF.

In this sample, this clone turned up a few times. The chain carries TRBV12-3 or TRBV12-4 and TRBJ2-7; TRBD2 might be the D (6 bases). The CDR3 is made up of 13 amino acids. Trimming removed 4 bases at V and 3 bases at J, with 10 bases between. CDR3 loop: CASSWGDGYEQYF. CDR3 DNA: TGTGCCAGCAGTTGGGGGGATGGCTACGAGCAGTACTTC.

This clone showed up many times. The chain couples TRBV27 to TRBJ2-7; D perhaps matches TRBD2 (7 bases). CDR1 is MNHEY, CDR2 SMNVEV, per germline (reference sequence). This CDR3 has 17 residues. Trimming removed 3 bases at V and 0 bases at J, with 18 bases between. The CDR3 loop is CASSLAHQGGGSYEQYF. CDR3 in DNA: TGTGCCAGCAGTTTGGCCCATCAGGGAGGGGGCTCCTACGAGCAGTACTTC.

The V and J genes are TRBV4-1 and TRBJ2-2; TRBD2 might be the D (6 bases). Germline-derived CDR1 and CDR2 are MGHRA and YSYEKL. Between the trimmed V and J ends, which lost 0 bases and 5 bases, there was a span of 13 bases. This CDR3 contains 16 residues. The CDR3 bases are TGCGCCAGCAGCCAAGATCCCCCGCGGGAAACCGGGGAGCTGTTTTTT. Translating it yields CASSQDPPRETGELFF.

This clone has a count of ten or more. The CDR3 DNA reads as TGTGCCAGCAGTGAGGGCCTAGAGACAGATACGCAGTATTTT. Translated: CASSEGLETDTQYF. This chain uses TRBV25-1 with TRBJ2-3, with D hard to call. The germline CDR1 and CDR2 sequences are MGHDK and SYGVNS. The CDR3 runs to 14 residues. The germline V and J ends were trimmed by 3 bases and 3 bases, with 10 bases remaining between them.

By frequency in the sample, this clone is medium-sized. The chain has TRBV4-1 and TRBJ1-2; D is unclear. The CDR3 is 15 residues long. From germline, CDR1 is MGHRA and CDR2 YSYEKL. The ends were cut back, 4 bases at V and 0 bases at J, with 12 bases in the middle. The CDR3 DNA sequence: TGCGCCAGCAGCCTAGAACATACAGCTAACTATGGCTACACCTTC. The encoded protein is CASSLEHTANYGYTF.

This clone was seen only a few times. The chain links TRBV6-1 to TRBJ2-1; TRBD2 matches at 8 bases. V shed 6 bases, J shed 7 bases, and the junction held 11 bases outside the gene matches. The CDR3 runs 15 residues. Germline CDR1 reads MNHNS; CDR2 reads SASEGT. The CDR3 spells CASSETSVSVNEQFF. As DNA, the CDR3 is TGTGCCAGCAGCGAGACTAGCGTGAGTGTTAATGAGCAGTTCTTC.

This clone was counted at least ten times. The rearrangement joins TRBV13 to TRBJ2-7; 12 bases align to TRBD1. The CDR3 is 16 amino acids. Germline assignment: CDR1 PRHDT and CDR2 FYEKMQ (reference sequence). V shed 5 bases and J 5 bases; nucleotides not matched to a gene: 10. CDR3 sequence reads: CASSHSGTGGPNEQYF. The CDR3 DNA sequence: TGTGCCAGCAGCCACTCCGGGACAGGGGGCCCAAACGAGCAGTACTTC.

This clone occurred once. The chain recombines TRBV7-8 with TRBJ1-2; TRBD1 aligns across 9 bases. The junction had 19 bases not matched to a gene; V was cut back by 4 bases and J by 7 bases. Germline V lookup: CDR1 SGHVS, CDR2 FQNEAQ. The CDR3 has 18 amino acids. The CDR3 nucleotides are TGTGCCAGCAGCTCTATCCGGGACAGGGAGAAGTATGGGGGTGGCTACACCTTC. Translating it yields CASSSIRDREKYGGGYTF.

The chain recombines TRBV18 with TRBJ2-7, with D perhaps assigned TRBD1 or TRBD2 (5 bases each). Between the trimmed V and J ends, which lost 6 bases and 2 bases, there was a span of 11 bases. This CDR3 contains 13 residues. Per the germline V gene, CDR1 is KGHSH and CDR2 is LQKENI. CDR3 coding DNA: TGTGCCAGCTCGGGCCTGGGGGCCTACGAGCAGTACTTC. This encodes CASSGLGAYEQYF.

This clone was observed many times. The chain employs TRBV6-1 and TRBJ1-2; TRBD1 might be the D (5 bases). V was cut by 2 bases and J by 1 base, with 11 bases left in between. From germline, CDR1 is MNHNS and CDR2 SASEGT. The CDR3 is 15 residues long. The CDR3 region is CASSEWAGNNYGYTF. CDR3 DNA sequence: TGTGCCAGCAGTGAATGGGCAGGGAATAACTATGGCTACACCTTC.

This clone came up many times. This chain connects TRBV27 to TRBJ1-1, with D hard to call. With 6 bases removed from V and 3 bases from J, the gap between germline ends came to 14 bases. The CDR3 contains 14 residues. Germline CDR1 is MNHEY and CDR2 is SMNVEV (reference sequence). The CDR3 reads CASSPPGRDTEAFF. In nucleotides, the CDR3 is TGTGCCAGCAGCCCCCCCGGTCGGGACACTGAAGCTTTCTTT.

The chain combines TRBV20-1 with TRBJ2-7; no definite D call. Trimming removed 6 bases from V and 2 bases from J, with 14 bases in between. CDR1 is DFQATT and CDR2 is SNEGSKA in the germline V gene (reference sequence). CDR3 length: 13 amino acids. The CDR3: CSAYTGLTYEQYF. The DNA for the CDR3 is TGCAGTGCCTATACGGGCTTAACCTACGAGCAGTACTTC.

The table lists this clone with a few counts. The chain employs TRBV25-1 and TRBJ1-2; TRBD1 is a possible D gene (6 bases). The CDR3 spans 16 residues. CDR1 MGHDK and CDR2 SYGVNS come from the germline V gene. V was trimmed by 5 bases and J by 6 bases, leaving 22 bases between them. CDR3 loop: CASSPTDGGSRDGYTF. The CDR3, as DNA: TGTGCCAGCAGTCCGACCGATGGGGGCTCTAGAGATGGCTACACCTTC.

This clone was counted at least ten times. V usage is TRBV19 and J usage is TRBJ1-1; D not resolved. The V gene lost 5 bases and the J gene lost 6 bases, with 13 bases spanning the gap. This CDR3 comprises 13 residues. Germline V gives CDR1 LNHDA, CDR2 SQIVND (reference sequence). The CDR3 is CASSPLGTSEAFF. The CDR3 DNA reads TGTGCCAGTAGTCCGCTCGGTACCTCTGAAGCTTTCTTT.

The V gene is TRBV10-2, the J gene TRBJ1-1; D remains unclear. CDR3 size: 13 residues. Per the germline V gene, CDR1 is WSHSY and CDR2 is SAAADI. Between the trimmed V and J ends, which lost 5 bases and 3 bases, there was a span of 10 bases. CDR3 residues: CASSPRTDTEAFF. The DNA for the CDR3 is TGCGCCAGCAGTCCCAGGACGGACACTGAAGCTTTCTTT.